This T cell receptor (beta chain) was identified during a study of T cell responses to AZD1222 COVID-19 vaccine. This clone was recorded once. Its antigen is currently unknown. The method was immunoSEQ multiplex PCR; TCRdb's version includes in-frame clones alone and lacks a portion of them. In the table there are some 200,000 clones, 70% to 90% of which are singletons. Whole-study findings and limits: The repertoires were collected only after the peak T cell response. White British ancestry dominated among donors, who included more females, and clonal diversity was possibly underestimated.

This CDR3 is 15 amino acids long. Germline CDR1 reads SGHNT; CDR2 reads YENEEA. With V trimmed by 1 base and J by 6 bases, 1 base remained unmatched. The sequence was obtained from an adult who received the AZD1222 COVID-19 vaccine. The gene calls are TRBV11-3 and TRBJ2-3; TRBD2 aligns across 13 bases. Sequencing was performed on peripheral blood, taken 28 days after the second AZD1222 dose. The CDR3 DNA reads TGTGCCAGCAGCTTAGTACTAGCGGGGGGGGATACGCAGTATTTT. Translation gives CASSLVLAGGDTQYF.